A single T cell receptor (beta chain) is shown here with its context. Its specificity is not known. TCRdb itself ran the reads through MiXCR, one entry per CDR3 protein. The sample includes about 770,000 distinct CDR3 sequences, around 29% seen only once; the top ten take under 15%. CDR1 is LGHNA, CDR2 YNFKEQ, per germline. The length of the CDR3 is 16 residues. V lost 1 base to trimming and J lost 5 bases, with 17 bases between them. This specimen belongs to a study of T cell repertoires in cytomegalovirus infection. The V call is TRBV4-2, the J call TRBJ1-1, with D perhaps matching TRBD1 (6 bases). This clonotype was sampled from a human donor in good health (CMV status not recorded). Some clones in this sample may be carry-over from other donors' samples. The sequencing here drew on cultured CD8+ T cells from PBMCs, taken from culture after CMV antigen stimulation. The CDR3 coding sequence is TGTGCCAGCAGCCAAGCACCGGGACAACCAAGGACTGAAGCTTTCTTT. This encodes CASSQAPGQPRTEAFF.